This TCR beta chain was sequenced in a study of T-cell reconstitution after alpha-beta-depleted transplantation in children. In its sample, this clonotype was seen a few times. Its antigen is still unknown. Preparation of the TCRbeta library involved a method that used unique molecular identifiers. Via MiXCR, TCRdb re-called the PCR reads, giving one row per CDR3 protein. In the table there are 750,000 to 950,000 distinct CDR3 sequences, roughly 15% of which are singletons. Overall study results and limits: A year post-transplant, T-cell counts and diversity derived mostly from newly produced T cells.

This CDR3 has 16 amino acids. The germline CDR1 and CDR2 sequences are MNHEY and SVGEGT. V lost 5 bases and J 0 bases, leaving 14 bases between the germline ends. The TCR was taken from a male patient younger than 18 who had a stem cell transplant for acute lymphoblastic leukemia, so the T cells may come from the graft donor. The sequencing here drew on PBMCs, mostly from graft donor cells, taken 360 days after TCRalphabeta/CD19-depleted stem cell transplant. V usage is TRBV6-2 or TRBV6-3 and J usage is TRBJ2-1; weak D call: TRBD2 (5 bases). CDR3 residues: CASSPFQRPSYNEQFF. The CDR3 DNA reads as TGTGCCAGCAGTCCATTCCAGCGGCCCTCCTACAATGAGCAGTTCTTC.